These T cell receptor beta chains were read from a single sample in a study of T cells in Graves' hyperthyroidism and ophthalmopathy. A single record per CDR3 protein comes from TCRdb applying MiXCR to the multiplex PCR reads. The sample carries around 690,000 distinct CDR3 sequences, less than 25% recorded once. Sample: blood. These receptors were collected from a man aged 30 to 39 with Graves' ophthalmopathy. Each CDR3 is given with its conserved first and last residue. D genes are given only for firm matches. Expanded clones get a size class; other rows say once, few or many, or leave the size out.

d_gene	len	j_gene	v_gene	abundance	CDR3nt	CDR3aa
.	15	TRBJ1-3	TRBV2	.	TGTGCCAGCAGCCAAGGGGCGATCTCTGGAAACACCATATATTTT	CASSQGAISGNTIYF
.	14	TRBJ2-5	TRBV11-2	many	TGTGCCAGCAGCTTAAAGAGGGCGGGGGAGACCCAGTACTTC	CASSLKRAGETQYF
.	14	TRBJ1-1	TRBV5-1	few	TGCGCCAGCAGCTCTGAAGGGACCTTTACTGAAGCTTTCTTT	CASSSEGTFTEAFF
.	13	TRBJ1-6	TRBV3-1	many	TGTGCCAGCAGCCAAGAGAGGAATTCACCCCTCCACTTT	CASSQERNSPLHF
TRBD2	15	TRBJ2-1	TRBV10-3	.	TGTGCCATCAGCCAGCGGGAGACCTCCTACAATGAGCAGTTCTTC	CAISQRETSYNEQFF
.	11	TRBJ2-7	TRBV5-1	few	TGCGCCAGCAAGAAAGACTACGAGCAGTACTTC	CASKKDYEQYF
.	13	TRBJ1-6	TRBV12-3/TRBV12-4	many	TGTGCCAGCAAGGCGGGGGATAATTCACCCCTCCACTTT	CASKAGDNSPLHF
.	13	TRBJ2-2	TRBV7-3	.	TGTGCCAGCAGCTCATCGGTTACCGGGGAGCTGTTTTTT	CASSSSVTGELFF
TRBD2	15	TRBJ2-1	TRBV11-1	.	TGTGCCAGCAGCCCGAGTTCTAGCGGGAGAAATGAGCAGTTCTTC	CASSPSSSGRNEQFF
.	12	TRBJ1-1	TRBV29-1	.	TGCAGCGCCCAGACGGTGAACACTGAAGCTTTCTTT	CSAQTVNTEAFF
TRBD1	16	TRBJ1-1	TRBV5-8	.	TGTGCCAGCAGCTTGGGAGGCCAGGGGGCGTACACTGAAGCTTTCTTT	CASSLGGQGAYTEAFF
TRBD1	16	TRBJ2-3	TRBV28	few	TGTGCCAGCAGTTCCCCGACAGGGAGTGGAACAGATACGCAGTATTTT	CASSSPTGSGTDTQYF
.	12	TRBJ2-2	TRBV28	few	TGTGCCAGCATGGTGGAGGGCGGGGAGCTGTTTTTT	CASMVEGGELFF
.	16	TRBJ2-3	TRBV7-8	.	TGTGCCAGCAGCTTAGGGGCAGTATGGGGCACAGATACGCAGTATTTT	CASSLGAVWGTDTQYF
TRBD1	14	TRBJ2-7	TRBV10-2	many	TGCGCCAGCAGTTGGTCGACAGGGGGCAACGAGCAGTACTTC	CASSWSTGGNEQYF
.	13	TRBJ2-2	TRBV19	.	TGTGCCAGTAGTATAGTATTGAAAGGGGAGCTGTTTTTT	CASSIVLKGELFF
.	18	TRBJ2-3	TRBV7-7	few	TGTGCTAGCAGCTTAAGTTCCGGGTTCGAGACAGGCACAGATACGCAGTATTTT	CASSLSSGFETGTDTQYF
.	14	TRBJ1-5	TRBV27	few	TGTGCCAGCCGGGGGCCTTATAGCAATCAGCCCCAGCATTTT	CASRGPYSNQPQHF
.	14	TRBJ2-3	TRBV7-2	many	TGTGCCAGCAGCTTAGGGATAAAGACAGATACGCAGTATTTT	CASSLGIKTDTQYF
.	15	TRBJ1-6	TRBV27	.	TGTGCCGGCAGCCGCGGAGGGACCTATAATTCACCCCTCCACTTT	CAGSRGGTYNSPLHF
TRBD1	15	TRBJ1-1	TRBV18	.	TGTGCCAGCTCACGGGACAGGGGGCGGGACACTGAAGCTTTCTTT	CASSRDRGRDTEAFF
TRBD2	14	TRBJ2-5	TRBV7-2	many	TGTGCCAGCAGCACTAGCGGGGCTCAAGAGACCCAGTACTTC	CASSTSGAQETQYF
TRBD2	15	TRBJ2-3	TRBV11-2	.	TGTGCCAGCAGCTTTACTAGCGGGGGCACAGATACGCAGTATTTT	CASSFTSGGTDTQYF
.	13	TRBJ2-7	TRBV11-2	many	TGTGCCAGCAGACACAAGGTCACCTACGAGCAGTACTTC	CASRHKVTYEQYF
.	16	TRBJ1-5	TRBV6-1	.	TGTGCCAGCAGTAAGACAGCGGCCATTCTTAATCAGCCCCAGCATTTT	CASSKTAAILNQPQHF
TRBD1	18	TRBJ2-1	TRBV4-2	.	TGTGCCAGCAGCCACAGTGGGACAGGGGGGGATCTCTACAATGAGCAGTTCTTC	CASSHSGTGGDLYNEQFF
.	16	TRBJ1-3	TRBV28	once	TGTGCCAGCAGTGCAGGAGGACGGCTAGCAGGAAACACCATATATTTT	CASSAGGRLAGNTIYF
TRBD2	16	TRBJ2-7	TRBV27	.	TGTGCCAGCAAGAGGGGGACTAGCGGGAGTCCCTACGAGCAGTACTTC	CASKRGTSGSPYEQYF
TRBD1	15	TRBJ2-5	TRBV6-2/TRBV6-3	.	TGTGCCAGCAGTCGCTCGACAGGGACGGGAGAGACCCAGTACTTC	CASSRSTGTGETQYF
TRBD1	14	TRBJ2-1	TRBV19	.	TGTGCCAGTAGTATGAACAGGGGGGACAATGAGCAGTTCTTC	CASSMNRGDNEQFF
.	14	TRBJ2-7	TRBV2	many	TGTGCCAGCAAAGAGGCAGGGATAACCTACGAGCAGTACTTC	CASKEAGITYEQYF
TRBD2	14	TRBJ2-7	TRBV6-2/TRBV6-3	many	TGTGCCAGCAGTTACTTAGCGGGCCCATACGAGCAGTACTTC	CASSYLAGPYEQYF
TRBD1	15	TRBJ2-7	TRBV27	few	TGTGCCAGCAGTTTGGGACAGGACCTAACCTACGAGCAGTACTTC	CASSLGQDLTYEQYF
TRBD2	16	TRBJ2-7	TRBV7-2	.	TGTGCCAGCAGCCCGGGGACTAGCGGGAGTATGAACGAGCAGTACTTC	CASSPGTSGSMNEQYF
TRBD2	17	TRBJ2-1	TRBV5-8	few	TGTGCCAGCAGGATTCGGACTAGCGGACGAGAACGCGATGAGCAGTTCTTC	CASRIRTSGRERDEQFF
.	14	TRBJ2-2	TRBV6-1	.	TGTGCCAGCAGTTATGACATTAACACCGGGGAGCTGTTTTTT	CASSYDINTGELFF
.	16	TRBJ2-1	TRBV18	.	TGTGCCAGCTCACCACCCGGGGGACGGACTCTTACCGCATCGTTCTTC	CASSPPGGRTLTASFF
.	11	TRBJ2-1	TRBV15	many	TGTGCCACCAGCAGAGAGCATGAGCAGTTCTTC	CATSREHEQFF
TRBD1	18	TRBJ2-2	TRBV3-1	few	TGTGCCAGCAGCCAAACAGGGGGATTTCTTCTTCGCACCGGGGAGCTGTTTTTT	CASSQTGGFLLRTGELFF
TRBD2	16	TRBJ2-3	TRBV20-1	few	TGCAGTGCTGGCGGACTAGCGGGAGTACGCACAGATACGCAGTATTTT	CSAGGLAGVRTDTQYF
.	17	TRBJ1-1	TRBV6-1	.	TGTGCCAGCAGTGAAGATGGGGGGGCGTGGGTGAACACTGAAGCTTTCTTT	CASSEDGGAWVNTEAFF
TRBD2	18	TRBJ2-3	TRBV29-1	few	TGCAGCGTTGAATACGGGTTTCTAGCGGGCAGACCAATAGATACGCAGTATTTT	CSVEYGFLAGRPIDTQYF
.	14	TRBJ1-1	TRBV7-9	many	TGTGCCAGCAGCCTACCTTTACCGAACACTGAAGCTTTCTTT	CASSLPLPNTEAFF
TRBD1	15	TRBJ2-1	TRBV18	few	TGTGCCAGCTCCCGCGACAGGGCCTCCTACAATGAGCAGTTCTTC	CASSRDRASYNEQFF
.	16	TRBJ2-2	TRBV6-1	few	TGTGCCAGCAGTGAAGCGTTCTGGGGTGAGGGCGGGGAGCTGTTTTTT	CASSEAFWGEGGELFF
.	15	TRBJ2-4	TRBV18	many	TGTGCCAGCTCACCACCGGGGACTCAGGGGGGCATTCAGTACTTC	CASSPPGTQGGIQYF
.	13	TRBJ2-7	TRBV11-3	many	TGTGCCAGCAGCTTGACGGTTAACTACGAGCAGTACTTC	CASSLTVNYEQYF
TRBD1	15	TRBJ1-4	TRBV11-2	many	TGTGCCAGCAGCCTCGACAGGGCAACTAATGAAAAACTGTTTTTT	CASSLDRATNEKLFF
.	11	TRBJ1-1	TRBV30	many	TGTGCCTGGAGTGCAACTTCGGTAGCTTTCTTT	CAWSATSVAFF
TRBD2	14	TRBJ2-5	TRBV9	.	TGTGCCAGCAGCCCCTGGGGGGGACAAGAGACCCAGTACTTC	CASSPWGGQETQYF
.	13	TRBJ2-1	TRBV11-3	few	TGTGCCAGCAGCTTAGGGATCTACGGTGAGCAGTTCTTC	CASSLGIYGEQFF
.	15	TRBJ2-7	TRBV28	few	TGTGCCAGCAGCCCAACGCGCCAGGGTATCTACGAGCAGTACTTC	CASSPTRQGIYEQYF
.	14	TRBJ1-1	TRBV7-3	.	TGTGCCAGCAGCCAAGGCAGGGGACCAGAGGGGGCTTTCTTT	CASSQGRGPEGAFF
.	12	TRBJ1-2	TRBV10-3	few	TGTGCCATCAGTGGGCAGAACTATGGCTACACCTTC	CAISGQNYGYTF
.	15	TRBJ1-6	TRBV6-1	once	TGTGCCAGCAGTGTTCCCCTTACGGGGGGTTCACCCCTCCACTTT	CASSVPLTGGSPLHF